This paragraph reports one T cell receptor (beta chain). These data come from a study of blood T cell repertoires in COVID-19. TCRdb keeps only in-frame clones here, not all; method: immunoSEQ multiplex PCR. The sample includes 55,000 to 70,000 clones, approximately 87% of them seen just once. The germline CDR1 and CDR2 sequences are SGHNT and YENEEA. The J segment lost 2 bases and the V segment lost 5 bases, leaving 5 bases of the junction unmatched. The CDR3 runs 15 residues. The rearrangement joins TRBV11-3 to TRBJ2-1; 8 bases agree with TRBD2. The origin of this receptor is a man between 60 and 75 years old with acute or convalescent COVID-19. What was sequenced was peripheral blood. The CDR3 sequence: CASSIGLAAYNEQFF. CDR3 nucleotide sequence: TGTGCCAGCAGCATAGGACTAGCCGCCTACAATGAGCAGTTCTTC.